The rows below give T cell receptor beta chains drawn from one sample of a study of tumor-infiltrating lymphocytes in primary liver carcinoma. MiXCR, run by TCRdb on the multiplex PCR reads, gives a single entry per CDR3 protein. In the table there are 45,000 to 65,000 distinct CDR3 sequences, about 80% of which are singletons. Sequenced input: liver tumor tissue from sampling region 5. All receptors derive from a man aged 40-50 years with primary liver carcinoma and hepatitis B virus infection. CDR3s include the opening cysteine and the closing phenylalanine or tryptophan. D genes are given only for firm matches. A clone size is listed for some rows: how often the clone was seen (once, few, many), or a class if it is expanded.

d_call j_call clone_size v_call cdr3_aa cdr3_nt
TRBD1 TRBJ1-2 . TRBV7-9 CASRGDRGFHGYSF TGTGCCAGCAGAGGTGACAGGGGGTTTCATGGCTACTCCTTC
. TRBJ2-3 medium-sized TRBV29-1 CSVLGSSGADTQYF TGCAGCGTTCTAGGTAGTAGCGGCGCAGATACGCAGTATTTT
TRBD2 TRBJ2-4 . TRBV11-1 CASSSPATSGTKNIQYF TGTGCCAGCAGCTCTCCCGCGACTAGCGGCACCAAAAACATCCAGTACTTC
TRBD2 TRBJ2-1 . TRBV24-1 CATSGTGASRLAGEKQFF TGTGCCACCAGTGGGACAGGCGCTTCCAGACTAGCGGGAGAAAAGCAGTTCTTC
. TRBJ2-5 . TRBV29-1 CSVESTWRQTQYF TGCAGCGTTGAATCAACATGGAGGCAGACTCAGTACTTC
. TRBJ2-3 . TRBV11-1 CASSSGGSSVGTRTDTQYF TGTGCCAGCAGCTCTGGGGGAAGCTCTGTTGGAACTCGCACGGATACGCAGTATTTT
. TRBJ2-7 . TRBV7-8 CASSLASLQGKGMQYF TGTGCCAGCAGCTTAGCGTCCCTCCAAGGGAAGGGCATGCAGTACTTC
TRBD1 TRBJ1-2 . TRBV30 CAWSPLTGNSYTF TGTGCCTGGAGTCCCCTGACAGGGAATAGCTACACCTTC
. TRBJ2-5 . TRBV29-1 CSAEGTTGRSETQYF TGCAGCGCTGAAGGCACGACAGGGAGGTCGGAGACCCAGTACTTC
TRBD1 TRBJ2-3 . TRBV11-3 CASSLGGQPTDTQYF TGTGCCAGCAGCTTAGGGGGACAGCCCACAGATACGCAGTATTTT
. TRBJ2-3 . TRBV30 CAWSVRTTDTQYF TGTGCCTGGAGTGTAAGAACCACGGATACGCAGTATTTT
TRBD2 TRBJ2-7 . TRBV29-1 CSVWTGGAYEQYF TGCAGCGTGTGGACGGGAGGTGCCTACGAGCAGTACTTC
TRBD2 TRBJ2-3 once TRBV7-8 CNSSYGLADDTDTQYF TGTAACAGCAGCTACGGACTAGCGGACGACACAGATACGCAGTATTTT
. TRBJ2-7 . TRBV11-2 CASSPGGYKQYF TGTGCCAGCAGTCCCGGGGGCTACAAACAATACTTC
TRBD2 TRBJ2-4 . TRBV11-1 CSSSFLGTSGTINIQYF TGTTCCAGCAGCTTTCTCGGGACTAGCGGGACCATAAACATTCAGTATTTC
TRBD2 TRBJ2-3 . TRBV5-1 CASSLIAGTGMQYF TGCGCCAGCAGCTTAATAGCGGGCACAGGTATGCAGTATTTC
TRBD2 TRBJ2-5 . TRBV11-2 CASSLPVQGGETQYF TGTGCCAGCAGCTTACCCGTGCAGGGAGGGGAGACCCAGTACTTC
. TRBJ2-7 . TRBV11-2 CASSLREGRTCGLSSYEQYF TGTGCCAGCAGCTTGAGGGAAGGGAGGACTTGCGGGCTCAGCTCCTACGAGCAATACTTC
. TRBJ2-5 many TRBV20-1 CSAKTESRETQYF TGCAGTGCTAAGACGGAGTCACGAGAGACCCAGTACTTC
. TRBJ2-5 . TRBV5-6 CACSLRQQETQYF TGTGCCTGCAGCTTGAGACAGCAAGAGACCCAGTACTTC
. TRBJ2-1 . TRBV11-2 CANSFSGPLGNEQFF TGTGCCAACAGCTTTAGCGGACCACTCGGCAATGAGCAGTTCTTC
. TRBJ1-2 few TRBV20-1 CSARVGGQNYGYTF TGCAGTGCTAGAGTCGGGGGCCAAAACTATGGCTACACCTTC
. TRBJ1-5 . TRBV29-1 CSIVGTPGQPQHF TGCAGCATTGTGGGGACCCCAGGACAGCCCCAACATTTT
. TRBJ1-2 . TRBV27 CASYRGDYGYTF TGTGCCAGTTACCGGGGGGACTATGGCTACACCTTC
TRBD1 TRBJ1-2 . TRBV4-2 CASSQPGQGFSDCHTF TGTGCCAGCAGCCAACCCGGACAGGGGTTTTCGGATTGCCACACCTTC
. TRBJ2-5 many TRBV5-1 CASSLEFHQETQYF TGCGCCAGCAGCTTGGAGTTCCATCAAGAGACCCAGTACTTC
. TRBJ1-3 once TRBV4-3 CFSSQEGYRNTIYF TGCTTCAGCAGCCAAGAGGGGTATAGAAACACCATATATTTT
. TRBJ2-5 . TRBV6-6 CASGRSGGKGETQYF TGTGCCAGCGGCCGCTCGGGGGGCAAGGGTGAGACCCAGTACTTC
. TRBJ2-7 . TRBV28 CASSFTEASYEQYF TGTGCCAGCAGTTTTACGGAGGCCTCCTACGAGCAGTACTTC
. TRBJ2-1 . TRBV12-3/TRBV12-4 CASSAQRGVVGDNNGDFF TGTGCCAGCAGTGCCCAGAGAGGGGTAGTGGGAGACAACAATGGGGACTTCTTC
. TRBJ2-5 . TRBV7-9 CASSLSSGEETQYF TGTGCCAGCAGCTTATCTAGTGGAGAAGAGACCCAGTACTTC
TRBD2 TRBJ2-1 many TRBV5-1 CASSLGGLAGGPYNEQFF TGCGCCAGCAGCTTGGGCGGACTAGCGGGAGGCCCCTACAATGAGCAGTTCTTC
. TRBJ2-7 . TRBV5-1 CAGRHTDDEQYF TGCGCTGGCAGACATACCGACGACGAGCAGTACTTC
TRBD2 TRBJ2-1 . TRBV11-2 CASSYSGTSSSNEQLF TGTGCCAGCAGCTACTCCGGGACTAGCAGTAGCAATGAGCAGTTATTC
. TRBJ2-7 . TRBV29-1 CSVEPGTGSYEQYF TGCAGCGTTGAGCCGGGGACGGGCTCATACGAGCAGTACTTC